The 7 T cell receptor beta chains below all came from one sample that was sequenced in a study of PD-L1 blockade in urothelial cancer. Assay used: immunoSEQ multiplex PCR; TCRdb lists only in-frame clones, some missing. This table holds over 40,000 clones, around 80% found once. Sequencing used PBMCs, obtained around atezolizumab (anti-PD-L1) treatment. The receptors derive from a man between 65 and 85 years old with urothelial cancer.

This clone occurred a few times. V is TRBV7-2 and J is TRBJ1-5; D is unclear. Trimming cost V 5 bases and J 0 bases, with 14 bases left between them. This CDR3 comprises 16 residues. CDR1 is SGHTA and CDR2 is FQGNSA in the germline V gene. In nucleotides, the CDR3 is TGTGCCAGCAGCCGCGGGCTTCAGTCTAGCAATCAGCCCCAGCATTTT. This gives the protein CASSRGLQSSNQPQHF.

The rearrangement links TRBV5-1 to TRBJ1-3, with TRBD1 identical over 10 bases. J was trimmed by 6 bases and V by 4 bases; bases with no gene match: 4. Germline lookup yields CDR1 SGHRS and CDR2 YFSETQ. The CDR3 totals 14 residues. This chain's CDR3 is CASSTGQGENTIYF. The CDR3 coding sequence is TGCGCCAGCAGCACAGGACAGGGGGAAAACACCATATATTTT.

The chain couples TRBV25-1 to TRBJ2-3, with a tentative D call TRBD1 (6 bases). Germline V gene sequence: CDR1 MGHDK, CDR2 SYGVNS. The CDR3 has 14 residues. V lost 6 bases and J 5 bases, leaving 15 bases between the germline ends. For the CDR3, the DNA is TGTGCCAGCAGCGCCTTGCAGGGGATAGATACGCAGTATTTT. Protein sequence: CASSALQGIDTQYF.

V is TRBV15 and J is TRBJ1-4; no clear D. Trimming took 0 bases from V and 5 from J, leaving 10 bases between them. The CDR3 totals 15 residues. Germline values: CDR1 LNHNV, CDR2 YYDKDF (reference sequence). The CDR3 here is CATSRDVPGNEKLFF. CDR3 in DNA: TGTGCCACCAGCAGAGATGTTCCGGGGAATGAAAAACTGTTTTTT.

The chain links TRBV5-1 to TRBJ2-2; no definite D call. Germline V gives CDR1 SGHRS, CDR2 YFSETQ. V was pared by 0 bases and J by 1 base, with 7 bases between. The CDR3 spans 15 residues. CDR3 nucleotides: TGCGCCAGCAGCTTGGGCGGCGGGAACACCGGGGAGCTGTTTTTT. It is translated as CASSLGGGNTGELFF.

This clone was found a few times. The rearrangement joins TRBV2 to TRBJ2-1; 11 bases map to TRBD1. The V segment lost 7 bases and the J segment 0 bases; nucleotides outside the gene matches: 11. The V gene's germline CDR1 is SNHLY and CDR2 FYNNEI. The CDR3 contains 18 residues. The CDR3 protein is CASTGGQGVLGSYNEQFF. DNA of the CDR3: TGTGCCAGCACTGGGGGACAGGGGGTTCTAGGCTCCTACAATGAGCAGTTCTTC.

This clone was detected once. The CDR3 sequence is CASSLAGETGNTIYF. DNA for the CDR3: TGTGCCAGCAGCTTAGCCGGGGAAACCGGAAACACCATATATTTT. The chain couples TRBV7-6 to TRBJ1-3, with D uncertain. The CDR3 extends over 15 amino acids. Germline assignment: CDR1 SGHVS and CDR2 FNYEAQ. V lost 0 bases, J lost 4 bases, and 10 bases lay in between.